Presented here are 24 T cell receptor beta chains from one specimen sequenced in a study of T-cell reconstitution after alpha-beta-depleted transplantation in children (dated by TCRdb to 2015 to 2016). To prepare the library, PCR was applied. Instrument on record: Illumina HiSeq 2500. Molecular barcoding was employed in the preparation of TCR libraries, with unique molecular identifiers being used to normalize TCRbeta repertoire quantification. TCRdb took the public reads, trimmed them with fastp at Q25, ran MiXCR for clone calling and kept in-frame beta chains. Each entry is one CDR3 protein sequence, shown with its most common DNA and genes. The table for this sample lists some 150,000 distinct CDR3 sequences; about 9% of them were counted only once. The ten largest clones add up to 18% of the sample. The sample's treatment or condition, from its label and the paper: allogeneic hematopoietic cell transplantation with graft depleted of TCRalphabeta T cells and CD19 B cells.

The specimen was PBMCs, mostly from graft donor cells, collected 180 days after TCRalphabeta/CD19-depleted stem cell transplant. These receptors came from a female patient aged 2-9 years who had a stem cell transplant for congenital amegakaryocytic thrombocytopenia, so the T cells may come from the graft donor.

This chain joins TRBV5-1 and TRBJ2-2, with 12 positions matching TRBD1. Germline V gene sequence: CDR1 SGHRS, CDR2 YFSETQ. V was pared by 4 bases and J by 7 bases, with 5 bases of the junction left unmatched. CDR3 length: 15 residues. For the CDR3, the DNA is TGCGCCAGCAGCCCGGGACAGGGGGCTCACGGGGAGCTGTTTTTT. This gives the protein CASSPGQGAHGELFF.

In this sample, this clonotype turned up many times. This sequence joins TRBV2 and TRBJ2-2, with no clear D. The CDR3 has 15 residues. Germline CDR1 SNHLY, CDR2 FYNNEI. V was trimmed by 4 bases and J by 5 bases, leaving 14 bases between them. The CDR3 spells CASSVIQLPTGELFF. The CDR3, as DNA: TGTGCCAGCAGTGTCATACAGCTCCCGACCGGGGAGCTGTTTTTT.

This clonotype was detected many times. The V gene is TRBV10-3, the J gene TRBJ2-1, with 9 bases fitting TRBD1. CDR3 length: 14 amino acids. Looked up from germline, CDR1 is ENHRY and CDR2 is SYGVKD. The V gene end was trimmed by 10 bases and the J gene end by 8 bases; junction bases not matched to a gene: 12. CDR3 in DNA: TGTGCCAAATTGCCGGGACAGGGCAGCGATGAGCAGTTCTTC. Protein sequence: CAKLPGQGSDEQFF.

This clonotype came up many times. V gene TRBV6-5 combines with J gene TRBJ2-5, with TRBD2 matching 9 bases. Looked up from germline, CDR1 is MNHEY and CDR2 is SVGAGI. CDR3 length equals 14 residues. Germline trimming cut 11 bases from V and 2 bases from J; bases unmatched to any gene: 9. CDR3 DNA sequence: TGTGCCTCCTCTAGCGGGACCTGGCAAGAGACCCAGTACTTC. This gives the protein CASSSGTWQETQYF.

Details on this clonotype: This may be a read error: a much more frequent sequence differs by one nucleotide. The chain links TRBV20-1 to TRBJ2-7; D might be TRBD2 (6 bases). With 6 bases removed from V and 2 bases from J, the gap between germline ends came to 17 bases. The CDR3 spans 14 residues. Germline V gene lookup returns CDR1 DFQATT and CDR2 SNEGSKA (reference sequence). The CDR3 sequence: CSAIELGGTYEQYF. The CDR3 nucleotides read TGCAGTGCCATAGAGCTGGGGGGTACCTACGAGCAGTACTTC.

This clonotype was recorded at least ten times. V is TRBV12-3 or TRBV12-4 and J is TRBJ2-5; TRBD2 matches at 8 bases. This CDR3 comprises 16 residues. J gave up 4 bases and V 4 bases, and 11 bases lay outside the gene matches. In DNA form, the CDR3 reads TGTGCCAGCAGTTCCATCGGGGGGGGCCAGATAGAGACCCAGTACTTC. Translating it yields CASSSIGGGQIETQYF.

The chain recombines TRBV4-2 with TRBJ2-3, with D unclear. From germline, CDR1 is LGHNA and CDR2 YNFKEQ. V was pared by 0 bases and J by 7 bases, with 20 bases between. The CDR3 length is 17 residues. CDR3 amino acids: CASSQDLSRHIKNTQYF. CDR3 sequence (DNA): TGTGCCAGCAGCCAAGATCTTTCCAGACATATTAAAAATACGCAGTATTTT.

In this sample, this clonotype turned up many times. The chain uses TRBV4-1 and TRBJ2-5, with TRBD1 matching 9 bases. V dropped 5 bases and J dropped 5; count of bases not matched to a gene: 9. The CDR3 runs 15 residues. The germline V gene encodes CDR1 MGHRA and CDR2 YSYEKL. The chain's CDR3 is CASSTETGGGETQYF. The DNA for the CDR3 is TGCGCCAGCAGCACCGAGACAGGGGGTGGGGAGACCCAGTACTTC.

This clonotype was seen more than once but under ten times. The chain links TRBV20-1 to TRBJ2-1; D could derive from TRBD1 or TRBD2 (5 bases each). From germline, CDR1 is DFQATT and CDR2 SNEGSKA (reference sequence). Trimming pared 6 bases from V and 2 bases from J, leaving 17 bases between. The CDR3 runs to 15 residues. Here the CDR3 DNA reads TGCAGTGCCACAAACGGGGCTCTTACCTACAATGAGCAGTTCTTC. Encoded protein: CSATNGALTYNEQFF.

The chain joins TRBV6-1 to TRBJ2-2, with TRBD1 matching 9 bases. Per germline, CDR1 MNHNS and CDR2 SASEGT. J gave up 4 bases and V 5 bases, and 5 bases lay outside the gene matches. The length of the CDR3 is 15 residues. CDR3 sequence reads: CASSRWDRVTGELFF. DNA of the CDR3: TGTGCCAGCAGTCGTTGGGACAGGGTCACCGGGGAGCTGTTTTTT.

This clonotype was observed many times. The chain joins TRBV24-1 to TRBJ1-5; no firm D call. In germline, CDR1 is KGHDR, CDR2 SFDVKD. The ends were cut back, 3 bases at V and 4 bases at J, with 3 bases in the middle. The CDR3 contains 12 residues. The CDR3 here is CATSDVNQPQHF. As DNA, the CDR3 is TGTGCCACCAGTGATGTAAATCAGCCCCAGCATTTT.

This clonotype was picked up one time. Possible read error: a much larger clone is one base away. CDR3 region: CSARNPSSYNEQFF. The CDR3 DNA reads as TGCAGTGCTAGGAATCCGAGCTCCTACAATGAGCAGTTCTTC. V usage is TRBV20-1 and J usage is TRBJ2-1; no clear D gene. This CDR3 has 14 residues. Trimming stripped 3 bases from V and 0 bases from J, with 9 bases between. Germline assignment: CDR1 DFQATT and CDR2 SNEGSKA (reference sequence).

Ten or more counts support this clonotype. V is TRBV6-1 and J is TRBJ2-7; D remains unclear. Germline V gives CDR1 MNHNS, CDR2 SASEGT. V dropped 10 bases and J dropped 7 bases, with 20 bases sitting between them. CDR3 length: 13 residues. The CDR3 sequence: CATPVGPFGEQYF. The DNA of the CDR3 is TGTGCCACACCCGTGGGCCCTTTCGGGGAGCAGTACTTC.

This clonotype occurred many times. The chain joins TRBV20-1 to TRBJ2-7; 8 bases map to TRBD2. The germline V gene has CDR1 DFQATT and CDR2 SNEGSKA (reference sequence). This CDR3 is 16 amino acids long. V lost 2 bases and J lost 3; bases outside the gene matches: 12. In DNA form, the CDR3 reads TGCAGTGCTAGAATTATCCCGGGACTAGTTAACTACGAGCAGTACTTC. It encodes CSARIIPGLVNYEQYF.

This clonotype was picked up many times. The V call is TRBV28, the J call TRBJ2-1, with D possibly matching TRBD2 (6 bases). Germline CDR1 and CDR2: MDHEN and SYDVKM. V lost 10 bases and J 4 bases, leaving 20 bases between the germline ends. The CDR3 is 15 amino acids. CDR3 protein: CATQMSGTPYNEQFF. The CDR3 DNA is TGTGCCACCCAGATGTCCGGGACTCCGTACAATGAGCAGTTCTTC.

The chain joins TRBV28 to TRBJ2-1; TRBD2 matches 13 bases. CDR3 size: 17 residues. Trimming cost V 3 bases and J 9 bases; bases outside gene matches: 11. Germline assignment: CDR1 MDHEN and CDR2 SYDVKM. The CDR3 loop is CASSFIPWTSGGIEQFF. DNA for the CDR3: TGTGCCAGCAGTTTTATTCCCTGGACTAGCGGGGGAATTGAGCAGTTCTTC.

The chain is built from TRBV15 and TRBJ2-1, with 9 bases identical to TRBD2. Germline assignment: CDR1 LNHNV and CDR2 YYDKDF (reference sequence). With 0 bases clipped from V and 4 bases from J, the junction kept 4 bases outside the gene matches. The CDR3 runs to 16 residues. The CDR3 region has the DNA TGTGCCACCAGCAGAGAGCGTAGCGGGGGTTACAATGAGCAGTTCTTC. Translation: CATSRERSGGYNEQFF.

The gene calls are TRBV7-8 and TRBJ2-1; D might be TRBD2 (6 bases). Germline lookup yields CDR1 SGHVS and CDR2 FQNEAQ. This CDR3 has 15 residues. Trimming stripped 5 bases from V and 4 bases from J, with 15 bases between. CDR3 protein: CASSPRLAVYNEQFF. The DNA for the CDR3 is TGTGCCAGCAGCCCCCGCTTAGCGGTATACAATGAGCAGTTCTTC.

In this sample, this clonotype turned up a few times. V and J are TRBV30 and TRBJ1-3; D unresolved. Germline loops: CDR1 GTSNPN, CDR2 SVGIG (reference sequence). The V end was cut by 4 bases, the J end by 3 bases, with 7 bases between. CDR3 length: 12 amino acids. CDR3 residues: CAWNKGGNTIYF. CDR3 nucleotides: TGTGCCTGGAACAAGGGTGGAAACACCATATATTTT. The full variable domain, rest sourced from reference TRBV30 and TRBJ1-3, is SQTIHQWPATLVQPVGSPLSLECTVEGTSNPNLYWYRQAAGRGLQLLFYSVGIGQISSEVPQNLSASRPQDRQFILSSKKLLLSDSGFYLCAWNKGGNTIYFGEGSWLTVV.

This clonotype was counted ten times or more. The chain recombines TRBV12-3 or TRBV12-4 with TRBJ2-2, with 7 bases matching TRBD1. This CDR3 has 13 residues. The V segment lost 6 bases and the J segment 3 bases; nucleotides outside the gene matches: 1. The chain's CDR3 is CASRTGYTGELFF. For the CDR3, the DNA is TGTGCCAGCAGGACAGGGTACACCGGGGAGCTGTTTTTT.

This clonotype was seen repeatedly, ten times or more. The chain combines TRBV20-1 with TRBJ2-1, with 7 nucleotides matching TRBD2. The J segment lost 8 bases and the V segment lost 5 bases, leaving 9 bases of the junction unmatched. The CDR3 runs to 13 residues. Germline V gives CDR1 DFQATT, CDR2 SNEGSKA (reference sequence). The CDR3 DNA sequence: TGCAGTGCTCCCGGGACTACGGTACATGAGCAGTTCTTC. Protein: CSAPGTTVHEQFF.

The chain employs TRBV7-9 and TRBJ1-1; D is unresolved. Germline V gene data show CDR1 as SEHNR and CDR2 as FQNEAQ (reference sequence). V was cut by 3 bases and J by 8 bases, with 13 bases left in between. The CDR3 runs 13 residues. CDR3: CASSLSKGPEAFF. As DNA, the CDR3 is TGTGCCAGCAGCTTGAGCAAAGGACCCGAAGCTTTCTTT. The full variable domain, with the rest looked up from reference TRBV7-9 and TRBJ1-1, is DTGVSQNPRHKITKRGQNVTFRCDPISEHNRLYWYRQTLGQGPEFLTYFQNEAQLEKSRLLSDRFSAERPKGSFSTLEIQRTEQGDSAMYLCASSLSKGPEAFFGQGTRLTVV.

As to this clonotype: This may be a read error: a much more frequent sequence differs by one nucleotide. This chain links TRBV6-5 with TRBJ2-1, with 8 nucleotides matching TRBD2. Trimming removed 0 bases from V and 3 bases from J; junction bases left unmatched: 4. Looked up from germline, CDR1 is MNHEY and CDR2 is SVGAGI. There are 16 residues in the CDR3. As DNA, the CDR3 is TGTGCCAGCAGTTACTCCTTAGCGGGGAACTACAATGAGCAGTTCTTC. Its translation is CASSYSLAGNYNEQFF.

This clonotype was detected a few times. The chain employs TRBV20-1 and TRBJ1-1, with a tentative D call TRBD1 (6 bases). V lost 1 base, J lost 1 base, and 7 bases lay in between. The CDR3 has 13 amino acids. Germline CDR1 reads DFQATT; CDR2 reads SNEGSKA (reference sequence). The CDR3 loop is CSARAGANTEAFF. CDR3 bases: TGCAGTGCTAGAGCAGGGGCGAACACTGAAGCTTTCTTT.